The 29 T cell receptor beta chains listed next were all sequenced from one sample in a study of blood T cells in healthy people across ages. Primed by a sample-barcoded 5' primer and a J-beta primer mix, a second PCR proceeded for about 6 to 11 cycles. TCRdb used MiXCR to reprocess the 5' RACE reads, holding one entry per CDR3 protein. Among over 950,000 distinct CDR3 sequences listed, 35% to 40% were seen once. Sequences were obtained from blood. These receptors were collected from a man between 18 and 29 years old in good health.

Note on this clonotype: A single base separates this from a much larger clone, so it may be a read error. DNA of the CDR3: TGTGCCAGCAGCCAAGCGTCTGGGGTATGGCCCGACGAGCAGTACTTC. Protein product: CASSQASGVWPDEQYF. The chain links TRBV14 to TRBJ2-7; D remains ambiguous. The V gene lost 1 base and the J gene lost 5 bases, with 18 bases spanning the gap. The germline gives CDR1 SGHDN, CDR2 FVKESK. This CDR3 is built from 16 residues.

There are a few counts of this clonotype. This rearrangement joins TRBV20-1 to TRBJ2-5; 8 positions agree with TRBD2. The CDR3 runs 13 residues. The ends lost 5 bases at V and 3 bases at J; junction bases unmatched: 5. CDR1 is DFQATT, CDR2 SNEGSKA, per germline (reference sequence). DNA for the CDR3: TGCAGTGCTTATCGGCGGGGGGAAGAGACCCAGTACTTC. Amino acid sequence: CSAYRRGEETQYF.

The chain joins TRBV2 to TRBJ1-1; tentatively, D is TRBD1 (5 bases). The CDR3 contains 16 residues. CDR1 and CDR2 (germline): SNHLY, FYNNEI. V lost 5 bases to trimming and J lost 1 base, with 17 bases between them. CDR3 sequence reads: CASSSSLGTGNTEAFF. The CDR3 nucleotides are TGTGCCAGCAGTTCGTCTCTCGGGACGGGGAACACTGAAGCTTTCTTT.

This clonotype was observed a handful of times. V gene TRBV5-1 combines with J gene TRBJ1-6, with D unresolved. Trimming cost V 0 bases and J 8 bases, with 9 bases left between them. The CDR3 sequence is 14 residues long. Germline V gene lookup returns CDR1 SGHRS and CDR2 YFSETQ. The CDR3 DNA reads TGCGCCAGCAGCTTGGTTTTAGGTGATTCACCCCTCCACTTT. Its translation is CASSLVLGDSPLHF.

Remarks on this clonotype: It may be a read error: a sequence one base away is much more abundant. CDR3 protein: CSARPQRLQETQYF. The CDR3 DNA follows: TGCAGTGCTAGGCCTCAACGCCTCCAAGAGACCCAGTACTTC. The V call is TRBV20-1, the J call TRBJ2-5; D is unclear. In germline, CDR1 is DFQATT, CDR2 SNEGSKA (reference sequence). This CDR3 spans 14 amino acids. V dropped 3 bases and J dropped 1 base, with 12 bases sitting between them.

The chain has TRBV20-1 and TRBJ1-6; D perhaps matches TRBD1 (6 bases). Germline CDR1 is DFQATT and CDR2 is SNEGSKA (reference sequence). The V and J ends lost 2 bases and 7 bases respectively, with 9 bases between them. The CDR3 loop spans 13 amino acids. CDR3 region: CSARQGFNSPLHF. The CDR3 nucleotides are TGCAGTGCTAGACAGGGGTTCAATTCACCCCTCCACTTT.

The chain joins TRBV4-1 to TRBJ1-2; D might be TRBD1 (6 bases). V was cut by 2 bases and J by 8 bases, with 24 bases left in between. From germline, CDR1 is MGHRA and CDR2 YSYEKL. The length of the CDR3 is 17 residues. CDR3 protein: CASSQPLGGRETRGYTF. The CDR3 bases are TGCGCCAGCAGCCAACCACTGGGGGGCAGGGAAACTCGGGGCTACACCTTC.

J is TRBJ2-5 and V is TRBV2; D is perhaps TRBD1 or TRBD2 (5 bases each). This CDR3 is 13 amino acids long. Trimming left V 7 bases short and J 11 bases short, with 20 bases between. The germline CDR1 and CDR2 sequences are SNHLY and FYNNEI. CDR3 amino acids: CASTPGLIGEQYF. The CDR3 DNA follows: TGTGCCAGCACCCCGGGGCTGATCGGGGAGCAGTACTTC. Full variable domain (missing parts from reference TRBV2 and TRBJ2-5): EPEVTQTPSHQVTQMGQEVILRCVPISNHLYFYWYRQILGQKVEFLVSFYNNEISEKSEIFDDQFSVERPDGSNFTLKIRSTKLEDSAMYFCASTPGLIGEQYFGPGTRLLVL.

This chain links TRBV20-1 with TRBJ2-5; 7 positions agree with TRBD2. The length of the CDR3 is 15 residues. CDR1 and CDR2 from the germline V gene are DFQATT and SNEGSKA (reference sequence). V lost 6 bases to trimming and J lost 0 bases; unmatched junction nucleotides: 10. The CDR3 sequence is CSAPEWGGYQETQYF. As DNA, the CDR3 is TGCAGTGCCCCCGAATGGGGGGGGTACCAAGAGACCCAGTACTTC.

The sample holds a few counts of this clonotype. This CDR3 is CRSGPWNNEQFF. The CDR3, as DNA: TGCAGGTCGGGCCCCTGGAACAATGAGCAGTTCTTC. V usage is TRBV20-1 and J usage is TRBJ2-1; D gene unclear. Germline CDR1 is DFQATT and CDR2 is SNEGSKA (reference sequence). CDR3 length: 12 residues.

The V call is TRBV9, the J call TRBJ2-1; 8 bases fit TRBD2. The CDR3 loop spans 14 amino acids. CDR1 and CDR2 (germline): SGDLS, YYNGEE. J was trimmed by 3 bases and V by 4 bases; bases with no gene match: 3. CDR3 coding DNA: TGTGCCAGCAGCTCGGGGGGGGACTACAATGAGCAGTTCTTC. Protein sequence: CASSSGGDYNEQFF.

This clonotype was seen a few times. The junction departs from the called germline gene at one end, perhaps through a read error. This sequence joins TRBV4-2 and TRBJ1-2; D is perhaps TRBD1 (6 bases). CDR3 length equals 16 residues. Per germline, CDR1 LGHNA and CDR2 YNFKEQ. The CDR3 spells CASSQGAGGAKYGYTF. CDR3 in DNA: TGTGCCAGCAGCCAAGGGGCGGGGGGCGCTAAGTATGGCTACACCTTC.

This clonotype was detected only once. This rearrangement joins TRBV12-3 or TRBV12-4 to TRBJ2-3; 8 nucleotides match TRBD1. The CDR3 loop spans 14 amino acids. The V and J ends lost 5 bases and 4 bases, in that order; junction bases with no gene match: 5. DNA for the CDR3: TGTGCCAGCAGTGCGGGACAGGCAGCAGATACGCAGTATTTT. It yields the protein CASSAGQAADTQYF.

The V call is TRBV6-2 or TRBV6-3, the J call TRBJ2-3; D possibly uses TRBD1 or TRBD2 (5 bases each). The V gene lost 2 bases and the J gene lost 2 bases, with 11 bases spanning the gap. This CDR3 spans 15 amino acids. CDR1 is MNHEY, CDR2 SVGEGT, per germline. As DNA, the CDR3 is TGTGCCAGCAGTTACGGGGGAAAGGTCACAGATACGCAGTATTTT. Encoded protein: CASSYGGKVTDTQYF.

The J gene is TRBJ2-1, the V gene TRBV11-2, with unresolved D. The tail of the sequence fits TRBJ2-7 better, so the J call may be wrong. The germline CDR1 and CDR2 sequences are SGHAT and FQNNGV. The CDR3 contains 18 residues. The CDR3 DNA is TGTGCCAGCAGCTCCCCGGCGGACGGCGCAAGCTCCTACAATGAGCAGTACTTC. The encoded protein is CASSSPADGASSYNEQYF.

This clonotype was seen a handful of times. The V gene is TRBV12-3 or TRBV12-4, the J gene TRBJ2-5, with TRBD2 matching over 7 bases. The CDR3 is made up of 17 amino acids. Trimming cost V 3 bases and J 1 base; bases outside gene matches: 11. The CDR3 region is CASSFSGLTGPQETQYF. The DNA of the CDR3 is TGTGCCAGCAGTTTTAGCGGGTTAACGGGGCCCCAAGAGACCCAGTACTTC.

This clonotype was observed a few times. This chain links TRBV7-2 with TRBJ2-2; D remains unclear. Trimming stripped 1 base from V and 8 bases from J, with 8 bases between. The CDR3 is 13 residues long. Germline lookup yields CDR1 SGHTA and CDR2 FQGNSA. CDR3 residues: CASSLGSRGELFF. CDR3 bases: TGTGCCAGCAGCTTAGGTAGCCGAGGGGAGCTGTTTTTT.

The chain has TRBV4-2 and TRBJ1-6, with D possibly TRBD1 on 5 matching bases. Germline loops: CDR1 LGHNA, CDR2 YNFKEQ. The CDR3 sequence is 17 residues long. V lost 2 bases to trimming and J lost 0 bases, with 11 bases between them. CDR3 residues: CASSQRGRSSYNSPLHF. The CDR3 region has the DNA TGTGCCAGCAGCCAACGGGGACGGAGCTCCTATAATTCACCCCTCCACTTT.

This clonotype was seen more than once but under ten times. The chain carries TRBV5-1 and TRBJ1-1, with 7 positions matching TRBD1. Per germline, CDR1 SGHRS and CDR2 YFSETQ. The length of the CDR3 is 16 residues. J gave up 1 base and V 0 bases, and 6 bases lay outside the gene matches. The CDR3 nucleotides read TGCGCCAGCAGCTTGGACCCGACAGGGTCGAACACTGAAGCTTTCTTT. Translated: CASSLDPTGSNTEAFF.

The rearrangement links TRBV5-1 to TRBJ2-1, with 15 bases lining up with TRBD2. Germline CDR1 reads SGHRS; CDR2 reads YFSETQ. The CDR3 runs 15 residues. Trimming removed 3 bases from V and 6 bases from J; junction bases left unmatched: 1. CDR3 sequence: CASSWTSGGANEQFF. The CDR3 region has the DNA TGCGCCAGCAGCTGGACTAGCGGGGGGGCCAATGAGCAGTTCTTC.

The CDR3 protein is CASSPRFGAFF. The CDR3, as DNA: TGTGCCAGCAGTCCCAGATTCGGGGCTTTCTTT. The gene calls are TRBV12-3 or TRBV12-4 and TRBJ1-1; D is unresolved. CDR3 length equals 11 residues. Trimming removed 5 bases from V and 11 bases from J, with 12 bases in between.

Here the CDR3 reads CASSLGAGESNQPQHF. The CDR3 DNA reads TGTGCCAGCAGTCTTGGAGCAGGGGAAAGCAATCAGCCCCAGCATTTT. V and J are TRBV6-5 and TRBJ1-5, with TRBD1 as a possible D gene (6 bases). The germline V gene has CDR1 MNHEY and CDR2 SVGAGI. The ends were cut back, 5 bases at V and 1 base at J, with 15 bases in the middle. The CDR3 has 16 residues.

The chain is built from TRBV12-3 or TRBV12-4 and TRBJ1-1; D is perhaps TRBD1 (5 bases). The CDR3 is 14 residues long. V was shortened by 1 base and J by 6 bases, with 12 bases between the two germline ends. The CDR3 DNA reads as TGTGCCAGCAGTTTAGGATTGGGCAGGGCTGAAGCTTTCTTT. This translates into CASSLGLGRAEAFF.

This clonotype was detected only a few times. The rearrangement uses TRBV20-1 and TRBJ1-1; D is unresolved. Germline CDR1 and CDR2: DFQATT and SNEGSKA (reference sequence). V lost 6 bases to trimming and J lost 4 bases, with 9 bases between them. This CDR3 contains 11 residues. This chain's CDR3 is CSATRTTEAFF. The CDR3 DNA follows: TGCAGTGCAACGCGGACCACTGAAGCTTTCTTT.

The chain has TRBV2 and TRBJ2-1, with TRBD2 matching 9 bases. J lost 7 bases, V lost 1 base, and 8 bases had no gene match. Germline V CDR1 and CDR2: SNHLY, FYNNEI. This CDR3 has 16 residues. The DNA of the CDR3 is TGTGCCAGCAGTGAAGACGGCGGGGGGGCAAGAAATGAGCAGTTCTTC. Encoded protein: CASSEDGGGARNEQFF.

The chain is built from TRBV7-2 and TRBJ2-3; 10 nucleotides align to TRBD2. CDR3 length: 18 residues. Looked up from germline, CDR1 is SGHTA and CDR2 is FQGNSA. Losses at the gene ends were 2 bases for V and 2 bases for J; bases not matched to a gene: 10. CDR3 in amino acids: CASSLQPLAGVNTDTQYF. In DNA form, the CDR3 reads TGTGCCAGCAGCTTACAGCCCCTAGCGGGGGTGAACACAGATACGCAGTATTTT.

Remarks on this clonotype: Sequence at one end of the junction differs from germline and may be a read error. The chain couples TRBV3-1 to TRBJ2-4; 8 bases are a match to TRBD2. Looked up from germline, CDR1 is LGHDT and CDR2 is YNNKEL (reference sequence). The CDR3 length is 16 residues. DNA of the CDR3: TGTGCCAGCAGCCCGTTAGCGGGGCTAGCCAAAAACAGTCAGTACTTC. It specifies CASSPLAGLAKNSQYF. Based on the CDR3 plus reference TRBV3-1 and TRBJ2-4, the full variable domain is DTAVSQTPKYLVTQMGNDKSIKCEQNLGHDTMYWYKQDSKKFLKIMFSYNNKELIINETVPNRFSPKSPDKAHLNLHINSLELGDSAVYFCASSPLAGLAKNSQYFGAGTRLSVL.

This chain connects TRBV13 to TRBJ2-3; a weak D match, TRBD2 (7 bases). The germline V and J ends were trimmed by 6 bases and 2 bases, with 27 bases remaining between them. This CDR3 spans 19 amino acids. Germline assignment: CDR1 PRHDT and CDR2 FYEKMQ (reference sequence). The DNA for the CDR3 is TGTGCCAGCAGTTCCGGGGGGTCTAGCGGACAGCCTGACACAGATACGCAGTATTTT. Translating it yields CASSSGGSSGQPDTDTQYF.

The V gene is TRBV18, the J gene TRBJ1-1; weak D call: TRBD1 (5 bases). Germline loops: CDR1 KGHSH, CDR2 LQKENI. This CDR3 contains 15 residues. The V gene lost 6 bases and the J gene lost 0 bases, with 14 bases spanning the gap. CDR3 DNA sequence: TGTGCCAGCTCCCTCACGGGACTGGTGAACACTGAAGCTTTCTTT. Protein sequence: CASSLTGLVNTEAFF.